A few counts support the clone carrying this T cell receptor (beta chain). Its cognate antigen is unknown. V lost 8 bases, J lost 8 bases, and 12 bases lay in between. There are 12 residues in the CDR3. Germline V gene data show CDR1 as SGHAT and CDR2 as FQNNGV. This record belongs to a study of CD8 T cells in ankylosing spondylitis. The study, taken as a whole, reports: Within ankylosing spondylitis blood, a TCR beta motif made up of eight or nine highly homologous variants appeared to be characteristic. Earlier work had already found some motif variants in reactive arthritis synovial fluid and blood.

TCRdb re-called the 5' RACE reads through MiXCR, storing one row per CDR3 protein. The sample includes about 540,000 distinct CDR3 sequences, more than 9.5% of them seen just once. V usage is TRBV11-2 and J usage is TRBJ2-2; D possibly uses TRBD1 or TRBD2 (6 bases each). The receptor was isolated from a male donor with ankylosing spondylitis. Material for sequencing was blood, either unsorted or a sorted T cell fraction (not recorded which). The DNA for the CDR3 is TGTGCCAGCGAGGGGGGAACGGGGGAGCTGTTTTTT. Its translation: CASEGGTGELFF.